Listed here are 20 T cell receptor beta chains from one sample, sequenced in a study of CXCR3-negative and CXCR3-positive naive CD8 T cells. 5' RACE with UMI labels generated the TRB cDNA libraries. TCRdb reprocessed the 5' RACE reads and reports one entry per CDR3 protein, with no DNA. The table lists some 68,000 distinct CDR3 sequences, with 4.8% in the top ten. These receptors' targets are unknown. Points from the study as a whole: Higher TRB CDR3 hydrophobicity marked CXCR3-positive naive cells relative to CXCR3-negative naive cells.

Sequencing used naive CXCR3+ CD8+ T cells from blood. The subset was: CD45RO-CCR7+CD27+CD95- naive CD8+ T cells expressing CXCR3 (TNR3+). Receptors originate from a human donor in good health. Some clones in this sample may be carry-over from other donors' samples.

The rearrangement uses TRBV7-9 and TRBJ1-4. Germline lookup yields CDR1 SEHNR and CDR2 FQNEAQ (reference sequence). CDR3 size: 13 residues. CDR3 protein: CASSLGGPEKLFF.

The chain carries TRBV28 and TRBJ2-2; there is no DNA to check the TCRdb D call of TRBD2. Germline lookup yields CDR1 MDHEN and CDR2 SYDVKM. The CDR3 has 15 residues. CDR3 protein: CASSLYREGTGELFF.

The chain uses TRBV12-3 or TRBV12-4 and TRBJ1-2; TCRdb reports TRBD1, a call that lacks DNA to check it against. The CDR3 sequence is 12 residues long. CDR3 amino acids: CASSPFPGGYTF.

The V and J genes are TRBV20-1 and TRBJ2-7; the TRBD2 assignment by TCRdb is unverifiable without DNA. Germline values: CDR1 DFQATT, CDR2 SNEGSKA (reference sequence). The CDR3 sequence is 16 residues long. CDR3 loop: CSARKAGTSGTYEQYF.

This rearrangement joins TRBV5-4 to TRBJ2-1; no DNA is available, so the TRBD1 call from TCRdb remains unchecked. CDR3 length equals 14 residues. Germline assignment: CDR1 SGHNT and CDR2 YYREEE (reference sequence). The CDR3 region is CASSLWDRDNEQFF.

V usage is TRBV7-9 and J usage is TRBJ1-5. There are 12 residues in the CDR3. Germline V gene sequence: CDR1 SEHNR, CDR2 FQNEAQ (reference sequence). CDR3 residues: CASSLGNQPQHF. Full variable domain (remainder filled in from reference TRBV7-9 and TRBJ1-5): DTGVSQNPRHKITKRGQNVTFRCDPISEHNRLYWYRQTLGQGPEFLTYFQNEAQLEKSRLLSDRFSAERPKGSFSTLEIQRTEQGDSAMYLCASSLGNQPQHFGDGTRLSIL.

The CDR3 loop reads CSARLDRSYEQYF. V gene TRBV20-1 combines with J gene TRBJ2-7. Germline-derived CDR1 and CDR2 are DFQATT and SNEGSKA (reference sequence). This CDR3 is 13 amino acids long.

V gene TRBV29-1 combines with J gene TRBJ1-3; TCRdb lists TRBD1, though no DNA is available to test this call. The V gene's germline CDR1 is SQVTM and CDR2 ANQGSEA. This CDR3 has 12 amino acids. CDR3 residues: CSVAQGGNTIYF.

The gene calls are TRBV24-1 and TRBJ2-5. The CDR3 runs to 11 residues. The germline V gene has CDR1 KGHDR and CDR2 SFDVKD. CDR3 sequence reads: CATTRQETQYF.

The chain carries TRBV11-2 and TRBJ2-2. The CDR3 runs to 11 residues. Germline V gene lookup returns CDR1 SGHAT and CDR2 FQNNGV. The CDR3 region is CASSQPGELFF.

The chain couples TRBV29-1 to TRBJ2-5; TCRdb designates TRBD2, a call that cannot be tested without DNA. There are 13 residues in the CDR3. The germline CDR1 and CDR2 sequences are SQVTM and ANQGSEA. The chain's CDR3 is CSANSGSAQTQYF.

The V gene is TRBV6-2 or TRBV6-3, the J gene TRBJ2-1. The germline V gene has CDR1 MNHEY and CDR2 SVGEGT. This CDR3 is 12 amino acids long. This chain's CDR3 is CASSYPPNEQFF.

The chain links TRBV7-9 to TRBJ2-1; TCRdb's D call, TRBD2, is unchecked because there is no DNA. There are 16 residues in the CDR3. Germline V lookup: CDR1 SEHNR, CDR2 FQNEAQ (reference sequence). The CDR3 is CASSLLTSGTGYEQFF.

The chain joins TRBV20-1 to TRBJ2-7; absent DNA, TCRdb's TRBD1 call cannot be checked. The CDR3 has 18 residues. The germline V gene has CDR1 DFQATT and CDR2 SNEGSKA (reference sequence). CDR3 in amino acids: CSAQTSSYPGGVAYEQYF.

The chain has TRBV20-1 and TRBJ1-5; as DNA is missing, the TRBD1 call by TCRdb cannot be tested. The CDR3 extends over 18 amino acids. The germline gives CDR1 DFQATT, CDR2 SNEGSKA (reference sequence). The CDR3 reads CSARDRQGATIFNQPQHF.

The rearrangement links TRBV7-3 to TRBJ2-5; the TCRdb D gene call, TRBD2, has no DNA to confirm it. The germline gives CDR1 SGHTA, CDR2 FQGTGA. This CDR3 contains 14 residues. This chain's CDR3 is CASSLGLSGETQYF.

The rearrangement joins TRBV7-9 to TRBJ2-1; TCRdb's D gene call, TRBD1, goes unchecked for lack of DNA. CDR3 size: 16 residues. Germline lookup yields CDR1 SEHNR and CDR2 FQNEAQ (reference sequence). The CDR3 sequence: CASSQTGAGSYNEQFF.

V is TRBV6-2 or TRBV6-3 and J is TRBJ2-2; TCRdb reports TRBD2, a call that lacks DNA to check it against. Looked up from germline, CDR1 is MNHEY and CDR2 is SVGEGT. The CDR3 extends over 15 amino acids. This chain's CDR3 is CASSTLSRNTGELFF.

The chain is built from TRBV12-3 or TRBV12-4 and TRBJ2-7; TCRdb gives TRBD2 as the D gene, but with no DNA this cannot be confirmed. The CDR3 is made up of 16 amino acids. The CDR3 protein is CASSARGSGGSYEQYF.

The J gene is TRBJ1-1, the V gene TRBV7-9. Per germline, CDR1 SEHNR and CDR2 FQNEAQ (reference sequence). CDR3 length equals 15 residues. CDR3 loop: CASSLAIGRNTEAFF.